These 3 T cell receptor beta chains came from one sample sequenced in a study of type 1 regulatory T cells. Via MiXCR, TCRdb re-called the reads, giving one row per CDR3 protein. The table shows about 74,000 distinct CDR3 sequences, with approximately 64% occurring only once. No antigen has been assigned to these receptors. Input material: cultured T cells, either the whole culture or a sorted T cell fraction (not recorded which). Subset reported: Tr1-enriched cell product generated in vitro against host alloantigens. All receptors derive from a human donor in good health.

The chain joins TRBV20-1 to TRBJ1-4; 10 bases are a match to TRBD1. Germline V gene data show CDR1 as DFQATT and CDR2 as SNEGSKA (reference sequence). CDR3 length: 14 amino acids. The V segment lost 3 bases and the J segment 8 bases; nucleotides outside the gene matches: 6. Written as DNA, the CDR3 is TGCAGTGCTAGCGCCGGGACAGGGGACGAAAAACTGTTTTTT. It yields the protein CSASAGTGDEKLFF.

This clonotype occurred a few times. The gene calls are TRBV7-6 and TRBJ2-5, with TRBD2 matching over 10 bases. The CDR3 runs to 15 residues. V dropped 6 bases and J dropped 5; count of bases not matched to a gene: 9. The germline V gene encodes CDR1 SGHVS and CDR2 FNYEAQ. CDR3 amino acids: CASSRTSGFGETQYF. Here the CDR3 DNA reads TGTGCCAGCAGTCGGACTAGCGGATTCGGGGAGACCCAGTACTTC.

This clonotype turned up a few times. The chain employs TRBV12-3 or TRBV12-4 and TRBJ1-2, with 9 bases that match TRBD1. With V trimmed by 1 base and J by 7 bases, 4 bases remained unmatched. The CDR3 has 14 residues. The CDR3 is CASSLGTGVFGYTF. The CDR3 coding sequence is TGTGCCAGCAGTTTAGGGACAGGGGTTTTTGGCTACACCTTC.